This is a list of T cell receptor beta chains from one sample in a study of blood T cell repertoires in COVID-19. Method: immunoSEQ multiplex PCR; TCRdb's copy keeps in-frame clones and lacks some. The sample consists of around 99,000 clones, over 60% of them appearing once. The sequenced sample was peripheral blood. The source of these receptors is a middle-aged man who had recovered from COVID-19. Both conserved end residues are part of each CDR3. A D gene is named only where the DNA matches it firmly. Rows give clone size only sometimes, using once, few, many, or a class for an expanded clone.

TRBJ2-1	TRBV5-4	TRBD2	.	TGTGCCAGCAGCCGGGGGGGCGGGAGCTCCTACAATGAGCAGTTCTTC	CASSRGGGSSYNEQFF
TRBJ2-3	TRBV19	TRBD2	.	TGTGCCAGTAGTTCATCAGCGGGGTCCACAGATACGCAGTATTTT	CASSSSAGSTDTQYF
TRBJ2-7	TRBV29-1	TRBD2	.	TGCAGCGTTGAATTGCGGGGGGGCGCAGCCTACGAGCAGTACTTC	CSVELRGGAAYEQYF
TRBJ1-2	TRBV28	.	.	TGTGCCAGCAGTTTAAACCCAGACAGTAACTATGGCTACACCTTC	CASSLNPDSNYGYTF
TRBJ2-1	TRBV18	.	.	TGTGCCAGCTCACCACCCTTACGACAGAACAATGAGCAGTTCTTC	CASSPPLRQNNEQFF
TRBJ2-2	TRBV14	.	.	TGTGCCAGCAGCCAAGATCTCCCAGCGCGGACCGGGGAGCTGTTTTTT	CASSQDLPARTGELFF
TRBJ2-3	TRBV20-1	.	.	TGCAGTGCTAGTGGGGCTAGCGCAACAGATACGCAGTATTTT	CSASGASATDTQYF
TRBJ2-1	TRBV14	.	.	TGTGCCAGCAGCCAAGATTCCGTATATGAGCAGTTCTTC	CASSQDSVYEQFF
TRBJ1-6	TRBV10-3	.	.	TGTGCCATCAGTCATACAGGTAGCTCCTATAATTCACCCCTCCACTTT	CAISHTGSSYNSPLHF
TRBJ1-4	TRBV15	.	.	TGTGCCACCAGCAGGGAAACAGGAGGGAGAGAAAAACTGTTTTTT	CATSRETGGREKLFF
TRBJ1-4	TRBV7-9	.	few	TGTGCCAGCAGCTTAGGCAGGGGTGCTAATGAAAAACTGTTTTTT	CASSLGRGANEKLFF
TRBJ1-1	TRBV12-3/TRBV12-4	TRBD1	.	TGTGCCAGCAGTTTAGCGGACAGGGAGGCTTTCTTT	CASSLADREAFF
TRBJ2-1	TRBV11-2	.	.	TGTGCCACCAGCTTAGCCCAGGGAGGTCCCTACAATGAGCAGTTCTTC	CATSLAQGGPYNEQFF
TRBJ2-3	TRBV30	TRBD2	.	TGTGCCTGGGCCGGGACTAGCCGCGATACGCAGTATTTT	CAWAGTSRDTQYF
TRBJ1-2	TRBV2	TRBD1	.	TGTGCCAGCACCGTCGATGGAGGGGGCGGTCGAGGCTACACCTTC	CASTVDGGGGRGYTF
TRBJ2-7	TRBV7-2	.	.	TGTGCCAGCAGCCCTACCTACGAGCAGTACTTC	CASSPTYEQYF
TRBJ1-2	TRBV11-2	.	few	TGTGCCAGCAGCTGGAGGGGAGACTATGGCTACACCTTC	CASSWRGDYGYTF
TRBJ2-7	TRBV7-2	.	once	TGTGCCAGCAGCTCTAACGGGGGCTCCTACGAGCAGTACTTC	CASSSNGGSYEQYF
TRBJ2-5	TRBV7-2	.	.	TGTGCCAGCAGTCCTGGACTGGAACAAGAGACCCAGTACTTC	CASSPGLEQETQYF
TRBJ1-6	TRBV10-2	.	.	TGCGCCAGCAGTGATCTCCAGTACACCCTCCACTTT	CASSDLQYTLHF
TRBJ2-7	TRBV30	.	.	TGTGCCTGGAGTGTAACAGGTGGGCGATGGTTCGAAAAGCAGTACTTC	CAWSVTGGRWFEKQYF
TRBJ1-2	TRBV5-6	TRBD1	.	TGTGCCAGCAGCTTCAGGACAGGGGACTATGGCTACACCTTC	CASSFRTGDYGYTF
TRBJ2-1	TRBV28	TRBD2	.	TGTGCCAGCAGCAGAGGACTAGCGGGGACCAATGAGCAGTTCTTC	CASSRGLAGTNEQFF
TRBJ2-1	TRBV27	TRBD2	.	TGTGCCAGCAGTGCAACGGTAGCGGGAGGGGGCAATGAGCAGTTCTTC	CASSATVAGGGNEQFF
TRBJ2-1	TRBV5-1	TRBD1	.	TGCGCCAGCAGCCCGGGACAGACCATCTCCTACAATGAGCAGTTCTTC	CASSPGQTISYNEQFF
TRBJ2-3	TRBV5-1	.	.	TGCGCCAGCAGCTTATCCCAAGATACGCAGTATTTT	CASSLSQDTQYF
TRBJ1-5	TRBV7-8	.	.	TGTGCCAGCAGCTTAGATGGGAGAGACAATCAGCCCCAGCATTTT	CASSLDGRDNQPQHF
TRBJ1-1	TRBV30	.	.	TGTGCTCGGGCGGGGGGGAGGAACACTGAAGCTTTCTTT	CARAGGRNTEAFF
TRBJ1-1	TRBV20-1	.	.	TGCAGTGCTAGTGTGCCGGAGGCAAAAGAAGCTTTCTTT	CSASVPEAKEAFF
TRBJ1-5	TRBV3-1/TRBV3-2	.	.	TGTGCCAGCAGCCAATTTCGCCAGGGGCCCCAGCATTTT	CASSQFRQGPQHF
TRBJ1-2	TRBV3-1/TRBV3-2	.	.	TGTGCCAGCAGCCGAGGACAGATTAGCTATGGCTACACCTTC	CASSRGQISYGYTF
TRBJ1-1	TRBV19	.	few	TGTGCCAGTATCAGAAGACAGGCGAATGAAGCTTTCTTT	CASIRRQANEAFF
TRBJ2-7	TRBV6-2/TRBV6-3	TRBD1	.	TGTGCCAGCAGCCCGTCCCAAACAGGGGGGCCAAGCTCCTACGAGCAGTACTTC	CASSPSQTGGPSSYEQYF
TRBJ2-6	TRBV6-5	.	.	TGTGCCAGCAGTTACGCAGCTGGGGCCAACGTCCTGACTTTC	CASSYAAGANVLTF
TRBJ2-2	TRBV25-1	.	once	TGTGCCAGCAGTGTAGGGGACACCGGGGAGCTGTTTTTT	CASSVGDTGELFF
TRBJ2-7	TRBV7-9	.	.	TGTGCCAGCAGCTCCGGACAGACCTACGAGCAGTACTTC	CASSSGQTYEQYF
TRBJ2-3	TRBV10-3	TRBD2	.	TGTGCCATCGCCGGCACTAGCGGGTACCAAGATACGCAGTATTTT	CAIAGTSGYQDTQYF
TRBJ2-7	TRBV18	TRBD2	few	TGTGCCAGCTCATCTTATGGGAGGGAATACGAGCAGTACTTC	CASSSYGREYEQYF
TRBJ2-7	TRBV6-5	.	.	TGTGCCAGCAGTTACTCGTTCAGGGGACGTGGCGAGCAGTACTTC	CASSYSFRGRGEQYF
TRBJ2-7	TRBV27	.	.	TGTGCCAGCAGTTTAAAGTATTCATCAGACGAGCAGTACTTC	CASSLKYSSDEQYF
TRBJ2-5	TRBV19	.	.	TGTGCCAGTAGTAATCGGGGGGCACTTCGGGAGACCCAGTACTTC	CASSNRGALRETQYF
TRBJ2-7	TRBV7-8	TRBD1	.	TGTGCCAGCAGCTTAGTCGGACAGGTCTACGAGCAGTACTTC	CASSLVGQVYEQYF
TRBJ1-1	TRBV5-4	TRBD1	.	TGTGCCAGCGCTTCCCAGGGCAGGGGGTCTGAAGCTTTCTTT	CASASQGRGSEAFF